These 25 T cell receptor beta chains share one sample of origin, sequenced in a study of T-cell reconstitution after alpha-beta-depleted transplantation in children. Library preparation (for TCRbeta) was performed with unique molecular identifiers. MiXCR, run by TCRdb on the PCR reads, gives a single entry per CDR3 protein. The sample lists over 550,000 distinct CDR3 sequences, about 11% occurring once. The starting material was PBMCs from the stem cell graft donor, obtained from the stem cell graft. The receptors stem from a human donor who donated a stem cell graft to a child with acute myeloid leukemia.

The chain carries TRBV20-1 and TRBJ2-7; D may be TRBD2 (6 bases). The CDR3 spans 13 residues. CDR1 is DFQATT and CDR2 is SNEGSKA in the germline V gene (reference sequence). Trimming removed 7 bases at V and 2 bases at J, with 15 bases between. The CDR3 region has the DNA TGCAGTGTTACGGGACTGACAACCTACGAGCAGTACTTC. It codes for CSVTGLTTYEQYF.

The gene calls are TRBV12-3 or TRBV12-4 and TRBJ2-3, with 8 bases identical to TRBD1. With 3 bases clipped from V and 5 bases from J, the junction kept 7 bases outside the gene matches. CDR3 size: 15 residues. CDR3 amino acids: CASSFGQGYGDTQYF. CDR3 nucleotides: TGTGCCAGCAGTTTTGGACAGGGTTATGGAGATACGCAGTATTTT.

This clonotype was seen ten or more times. V gene TRBV20-1 combines with J gene TRBJ2-1; TRBD1 matches at 10 bases. The CDR3 loop spans 14 amino acids. Germline V lookup: CDR1 DFQATT, CDR2 SNEGSKA (reference sequence). The trim removed 6 bases at V and 7 bases at J, leaving 9 bases unmatched. DNA for the CDR3: TGCAGTGCCGTGTCCGCGGGACAGGGGAATGAGCAGTTCTTC. As protein: CSAVSAGQGNEQFF.

The chain recombines TRBV11-2 with TRBJ2-3; D unclear. The germline V gene encodes CDR1 SGHAT and CDR2 FQNNGV. The CDR3 runs 17 residues. The V gene lost 4 bases and the J gene lost 3 bases, with 20 bases spanning the gap. For the CDR3, the DNA is TGTGCCAGCAGCTCAACGTGGGCTCGGCAAGTAACAGATACGCAGTATTTT. Amino acid sequence: CASSSTWARQVTDTQYF.

The sample holds a few counts of this clonotype. The J gene is TRBJ2-5, the V gene TRBV7-9; 7 bases map to TRBD1. In germline, CDR1 is SEHNR, CDR2 FQNEAQ (reference sequence). V gave up 4 bases and J gave up 1 base; unmatched junction bases: 9. This CDR3 is 16 amino acids long. The chain's CDR3 is CASSSPVRTGQETQYF. CDR3 bases: TGTGCCAGCAGCTCGCCGGTCCGGACAGGCCAAGAGACCCAGTACTTC.

The gene calls are TRBV19 and TRBJ2-1; D may be TRBD2 (5 bases). Germline V gene lookup returns CDR1 LNHDA and CDR2 SQIVND (reference sequence). CDR3 size: 12 residues. Trimming pared 0 bases from V and 9 bases from J, leaving 6 bases between. Written as DNA, the CDR3 is TGTGCCAGTAGTATAGATCGGGGTGAGCAGTTCTTC. Translation gives CASSIDRGEQFF.

This clonotype was observed at least ten times. The chain carries TRBV20-1 and TRBJ1-4, with 9 bases fitting TRBD1. This CDR3 has 16 amino acids. The J segment lost 4 bases and the V segment lost 6 bases, leaving 12 bases of the junction unmatched. CDR1 DFQATT and CDR2 SNEGSKA come from the germline V gene (reference sequence). This CDR3 is CSAPAGGTGLNEKLFF. The CDR3 region has the DNA TGCAGTGCCCCGGCCGGGGGGACAGGGCTTAATGAAAAACTGTTTTTT.

This clonotype was seen many times. V gene TRBV27 combines with J gene TRBJ2-1, with TRBD2 matching over 7 bases. This CDR3 contains 18 residues. Trimming at V came to 3 bases and at J to 2 bases, leaving 13 bases not matched to a gene. CDR1 and CDR2 from the germline V gene are MNHEY and SMNVEV (reference sequence). The CDR3 DNA is TGTGCCAGCAGTTTGGCACCGCCGGGACTAACAGCCTACAATGAGCAGTTCTTC. It encodes CASSLAPPGLTAYNEQFF.

This clonotype was seen a few times. The genes are TRBV3-1 and TRBJ2-1, with TRBD2 matching over 11 bases. The ends lost 0 bases at V and 10 bases at J; junction bases unmatched: 5. Looked up from germline, CDR1 is LGHDT and CDR2 is YNNKEL (reference sequence). The CDR3 consists of 15 residues. As DNA, the CDR3 is TGTGCCAGCAGCCAAGATCGTCGACTAGCGGGAGAGCAGTTCTTC. Its translation is CASSQDRRLAGEQFF.

In its sample, this clonotype was seen a few times. The chain joins TRBV6-5 to TRBJ2-7; possible D gene TRBD2, 6 bases. V was clipped by 2 bases and J by 3 bases, with 11 bases between them. CDR1 and CDR2 from the germline V gene are MNHEY and SVGAGI. The CDR3 covers 14 residues. This chain's CDR3 is CASSYPPAGYEQYF. CDR3 bases: TGTGCCAGCAGTTACCCCCCAGCGGGCTACGAGCAGTACTTC.

This chain links TRBV12-3 or TRBV12-4 with TRBJ2-3; D is undetermined. The V gene lost 6 bases and the J gene lost 4 bases, with 11 bases spanning the gap. The CDR3 has 13 amino acids. CDR3 nucleotides: TGTGCCAGCAGCCGACGCGTGTCAGATACGCAGTATTTT. Translated, it gives CASSRRVSDTQYF.

The table lists this clonotype with many counts. The chain carries TRBV7-9 and TRBJ2-1; 7 bases align to TRBD1. The J segment lost 9 bases and the V segment lost 5 bases, leaving 7 bases of the junction unmatched. CDR1 is SEHNR and CDR2 is FQNEAQ in the germline V gene (reference sequence). CDR3 size: 13 residues. CDR3 region: CASSHTGAGEQFF. The CDR3 bases are TGTGCCAGCAGCCACACAGGGGCCGGTGAGCAGTTCTTC.

This clonotype was counted at least ten times. This chain uses TRBV27 with TRBJ2-7; D not certain. There are 14 residues in the CDR3. The V gene lost 2 bases and the J gene lost 3 bases, with 11 bases spanning the gap. Germline V gene lookup returns CDR1 MNHEY and CDR2 SMNVEV (reference sequence). The chain's CDR3 is CASSLITALYEQYF. The CDR3 DNA reads as TGTGCCAGCAGTTTAATCACAGCTCTCTACGAGCAGTACTTC.

The table lists this clonotype with many counts. The V gene is TRBV4-3, the J gene TRBJ2-7; D call uncertain. Per the germline V gene, CDR1 is LGHNA and CDR2 is YSLEER. V dropped 4 bases and J dropped 4 bases, with 11 bases sitting between them. The CDR3 totals 13 residues. The CDR3 loop is CASSRGRRYEQYF. The CDR3 bases are TGCGCCAGCAGCCGAGGCCGACGGTACGAGCAGTACTTC.

This clonotype was counted many times. The genes are TRBV27 and TRBJ2-3; D may correspond to TRBD1 or TRBD2 (5 bases each). This CDR3 region has 13 residues. V lost 6 bases and J 6 bases, leaving 13 bases between the germline ends. Per the germline V gene, CDR1 is MNHEY and CDR2 is SMNVEV (reference sequence). CDR3 residues: CASSTRGQDTQYF. The DNA of the CDR3 is TGTGCCAGCAGCACCCGGGGCCAGGATACGCAGTATTTT.

This clonotype was counted a few times. V is TRBV5-1 and J is TRBJ2-1, with 7 nucleotides matching TRBD2. The germline V gene encodes CDR1 SGHRS and CDR2 YFSETQ. V gave up 4 bases and J gave up 5 bases; unmatched junction bases: 15. This CDR3 spans 17 amino acids. DNA for the CDR3: TGCGCCAGCAGCAGGGCTCTGGGCGGGAGTCTTAACAATGAGCAGTTCTTC. Translating it yields CASSRALGGSLNNEQFF.

This clonotype was counted between two and nine times. The chain links TRBV7-1 to TRBJ2-1; 9 bases agree with TRBD2. TRBV7-1 is given ORF status, its function remaining uncertain. CDR3 size: 22 residues. V shed 3 bases and J 4 bases; nucleotides not matched to a gene: 25. The CDR3 reads CASSSPLAVVAGEDRTYNEQFF. Here the CDR3 DNA reads TGTGCCAGCAGCTCCCCGTTAGCGGTCGTAGCGGGGGAGGACCGAACTTACAATGAGCAGTTCTTC.

The chain uses TRBV30 and TRBJ1-2; D unresolved. In germline, CDR1 is GTSNPN, CDR2 SVGIG (reference sequence). The CDR3 sequence is 11 residues long. V lost 1 base and J lost 4, with 4 bases in between. The chain's CDR3 is CAWSGTYGYTF. The CDR3 DNA reads TGTGCCTGGAGTGGGACCTATGGCTACACCTTC.

This clonotype occurred a few times. This may be a read error, as it is one base from a much larger clone. The J gene is TRBJ2-3, the V gene TRBV5-4; D is uncertain. Trimming took off 0 bases at V and 1 base at J, with 6 bases between the two ends. The CDR3 totals 14 residues. Germline lookup yields CDR1 SGHNT and CDR2 YYREEE (reference sequence). CDR3 in amino acids: CASSLARRTDTQYF. The CDR3 DNA reads as TGTGCCAGCAGCTTGGCTAGGCGCACAGATACGCAGTATTTT.

This clonotype has ten or more counts. V gene TRBV6-5 combines with J gene TRBJ2-1; 9 positions agree with TRBD1. Germline CDR1 MNHEY, CDR2 SVGAGI. The CDR3 runs 16 residues. The junction had 6 bases not matched to a gene; V was cut back by 2 bases and J by 4 bases. The CDR3 nucleotides are TGTGCCAGCAGTTACACCGCGGACAGGGGTTACAATGAGCAGTTCTTC. Amino acids: CASSYTADRGYNEQFF.

The chain recombines TRBV7-2 with TRBJ2-7; 10 bases align to TRBD1. Germline assignment: CDR1 SGHTA and CDR2 FQGNSA. This CDR3 is 17 amino acids long. V gave up 4 bases and J gave up 8 bases; unmatched junction bases: 17. The CDR3 spells CASSSRGTGAGATQQYF. The CDR3 DNA follows: TGTGCCAGCAGCTCCCGTGGGACAGGGGCAGGAGCGACCCAGCAGTACTTC.

Only a few counts were recorded for this clonotype. The gene calls are TRBV27 and TRBJ1-2; no clear D gene. The germline V gene encodes CDR1 MNHEY and CDR2 SMNVEV (reference sequence). V lost 5 bases and J 4 bases, leaving 17 bases between the germline ends. The length of the CDR3 is 15 residues. The CDR3 DNA reads as TGTGCCAGCAGTCCCCTTTTTTCAGGCTCCTATGGCTACACCTTC. It yields the protein CASSPLFSGSYGYTF.

The chain recombines TRBV25-1 with TRBJ2-5; the match to TRBD2 covers 7 bases. From germline, CDR1 is MGHDK and CDR2 SYGVNS. CDR3 size: 14 residues. The V gene end was trimmed by 1 base and the J gene end by 2 bases; junction bases not matched to a gene: 1. CDR3 in DNA: TGTGCCAGCAGTGAATCAGCGGGACAAGAGACCCAGTACTTC. Its translation is CASSESAGQETQYF.

This clonotype appeared many times. The chain couples TRBV4-3 to TRBJ2-7, with a weak D call TRBD1 (5 bases). Trimming removed 0 bases at V and 4 bases at J, with 13 bases between. The germline V gene has CDR1 LGHNA and CDR2 YSLEER. The CDR3 extends over 15 amino acids. Here the CDR3 reads CASSQDPQGPYEQYF. The CDR3 region has the DNA TGCGCCAGCAGCCAAGACCCCCAGGGCCCTTACGAGCAGTACTTC.

This chain links TRBV12-3 or TRBV12-4 with TRBJ1-2; D not resolved. Deletions cut 5 bases from V and 5 bases from J, with 9 bases between. The CDR3 runs 12 residues. Written as DNA, the CDR3 is TGTGCCAGCAGTGTCGTACGGTATGGCTACACCTTC. Its translation is CASSVVRYGYTF.